The following is a T cell receptor beta chain sequence with its context. Its antigen is not identified. The CDR3 consists of 13 residues. CDR1 and CDR2 (germline): GTSNPN, SVGIG (reference sequence). This record comes from a study of T cell clusters in autoimmune cytopenias. General study findings and limits: Primary autoimmune cytopenia patients seemingly lacked the physiological T cell clusters found in healthy donors.

One tube held mixed TRB-A and TRB-B primer pools for touch-down PCR. TCRdb reprocessed the multiplex PCR reads; each CDR3 protein has one entry and no DNA is given. The data include more than 4,000 distinct CDR3 sequences; the top ten clones carry around half. Tens of thousands of genome equivalents of blood DNA were amplified for TRB. The same specimen was also included in a second study, on T cell repertoires in aging, cancer and after chemotherapy.

The V and J genes are TRBV30 and TRBJ2-5. Sequencing was done on a sample of peripheral blood. The sequence was collected from a human donor in good health. The CDR3 here is CAWSRLYQETQYF. Full variable domain (remainder filled in from reference TRBV30 and TRBJ2-5): SQTIHQWPATLVQPVGSPLSLECTVEGTSNPNLYWYRQAAGRGLQLLFYSVGIGQISSEVPQNLSASRPQDRQFILSSKKLLLSDSGFYLCAWSRLYQETQYFGPGTRLLVL.